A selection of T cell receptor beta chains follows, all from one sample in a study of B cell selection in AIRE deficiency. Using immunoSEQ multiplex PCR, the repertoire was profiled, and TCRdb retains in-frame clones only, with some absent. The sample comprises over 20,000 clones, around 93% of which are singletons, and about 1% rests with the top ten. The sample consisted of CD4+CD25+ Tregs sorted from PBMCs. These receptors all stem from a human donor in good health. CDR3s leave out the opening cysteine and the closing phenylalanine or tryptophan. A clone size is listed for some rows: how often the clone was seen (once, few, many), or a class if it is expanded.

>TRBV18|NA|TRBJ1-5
ASSPGTGSQPQH
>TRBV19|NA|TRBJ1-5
ASSSTQGGMGQPQH
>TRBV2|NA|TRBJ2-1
ASSGQVKQF
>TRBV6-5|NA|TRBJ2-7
ASSHGQGVYEQY
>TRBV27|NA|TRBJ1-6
ASSFTQGVNSPLH
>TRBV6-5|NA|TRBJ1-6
ASSYDPASGSPLH
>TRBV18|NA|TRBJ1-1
ASSPSVSSMNTEAF
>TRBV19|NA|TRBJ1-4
ASSILGGEDPTNEKLF
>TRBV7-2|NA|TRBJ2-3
ASSPLDTQY
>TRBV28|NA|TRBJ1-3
ASSFSGYGNTIY
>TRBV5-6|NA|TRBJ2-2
ASSFGLAGITGELF
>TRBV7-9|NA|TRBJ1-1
ASSLEDWFMNTEAF
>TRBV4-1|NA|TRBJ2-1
ASSRGPLGQGSVNEQF
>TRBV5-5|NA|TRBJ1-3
ASSSWGGNTIY
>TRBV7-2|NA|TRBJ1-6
ASSLGAGTGGFNSPLH
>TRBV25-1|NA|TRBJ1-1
ASKPGHNVNTEAF
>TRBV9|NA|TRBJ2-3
ASSVMASTDTQY
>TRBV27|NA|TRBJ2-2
ASSFSWAGELF
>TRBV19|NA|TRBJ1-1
ASRTAIRNTEAF
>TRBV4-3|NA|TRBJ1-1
ASSQDYNTEAF
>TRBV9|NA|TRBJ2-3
ASSVDRPDTQY
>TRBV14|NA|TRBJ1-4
ASSQDPGAGEKLF
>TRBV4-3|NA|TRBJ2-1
ASSQDLGLAGRNEQF
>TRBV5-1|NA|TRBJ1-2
ASSSQGQAMGYT
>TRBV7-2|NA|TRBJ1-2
ASSLDLPVGYT
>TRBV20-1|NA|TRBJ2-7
SARSNYEQY
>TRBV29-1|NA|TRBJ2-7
SVFTYEQY
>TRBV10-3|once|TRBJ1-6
AISESDQGSYSPLH
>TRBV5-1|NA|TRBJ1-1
ASSSRDGTEAF
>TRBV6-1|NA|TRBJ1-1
ASSEVGNTEAF
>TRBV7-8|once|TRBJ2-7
ASNKEFSYEQY
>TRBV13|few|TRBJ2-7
ASSERQGLTYEQY
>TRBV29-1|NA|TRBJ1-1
SVEWSGMNTEAF
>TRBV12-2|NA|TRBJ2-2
ASRFLNTGELF
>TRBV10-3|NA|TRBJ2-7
AIRGLVSYEQY
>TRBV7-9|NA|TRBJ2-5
ASSLRGLQETQY
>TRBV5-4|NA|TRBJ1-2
ASSSETNYGYT
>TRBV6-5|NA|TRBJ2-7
ASSYSARGIGDEQY
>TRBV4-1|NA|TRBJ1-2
ASSQEGAGANYGYT
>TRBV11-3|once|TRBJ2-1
ASSARGGNNEQF
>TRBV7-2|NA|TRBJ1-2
ASSLDRGGYT
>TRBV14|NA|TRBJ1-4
ASSHSTTNEKLF
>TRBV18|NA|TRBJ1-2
ASSPTPGQGPANYGYT
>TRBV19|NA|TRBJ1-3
ASSVAGPGNTIY
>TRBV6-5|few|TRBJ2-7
ASSGPGGTDEQY
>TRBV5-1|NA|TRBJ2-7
ASSLSPSEQY
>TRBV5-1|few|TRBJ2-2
ASSLGGGELF
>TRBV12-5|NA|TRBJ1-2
ASGLSSFRGRKGDYGYT
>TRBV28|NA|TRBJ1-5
ASTLTGSGNQPQH
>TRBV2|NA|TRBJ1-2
ASSFGQANYGYT
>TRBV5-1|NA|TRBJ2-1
ASRKGGGDNEQF
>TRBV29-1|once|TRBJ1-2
SVGGGSGYGYT
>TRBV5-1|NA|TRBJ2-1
ASSLRGIYNEQF
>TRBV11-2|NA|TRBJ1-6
ASSPGPIPGNSPLH
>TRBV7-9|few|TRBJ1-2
ASSLFLGTSLANYGYT
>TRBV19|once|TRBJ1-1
ASSIERENTEAF
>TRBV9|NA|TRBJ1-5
ASSGSGSSNQPQH
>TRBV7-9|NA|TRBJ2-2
ASSLVRDTGELF
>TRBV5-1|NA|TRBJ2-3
ASSGGVLWGGPTDTQY